Reported below is one T cell receptor beta chain. Original processing notes: How many nucleated cells were present was estimated from reference gene primer amplification. Assay: immunoSEQ multiplex PCR; the TCRdb copy retains only in-frame clones and omits some. The DNA was the basis for D and trimming; V, J and clone size are from that table. This table holds approximately 380,000 clones, 85% found once. This CDR3 spans 15 amino acids. CDR1 and CDR2 from the germline V gene are MNHEY and SVGAGI. V lost 5 bases and J 3 bases, leaving 11 bases between the germline ends. The sample comes from a study of blood T cell repertoires in COVID-19. About the research overall: Samples taken during acute and convalescent COVID-19 were collected in the United States, Italy and Spain. T cells, B-cell-depleted T cells, or PBMCs supplied cDNA or gDNA.

The sequence was obtained from a woman under 30 with acute or convalescent COVID-19. Sequenced material: peripheral blood. The chain couples TRBV6-5 to TRBJ1-6; perhaps TRBD1 as D (5 bases). Here the CDR3 reads CASSRRVSYNSPLHF. The CDR3 DNA reads as TGTGCCAGCAGTCGCAGGGTAAGCTATAATTCACCCCTCCACTTT.